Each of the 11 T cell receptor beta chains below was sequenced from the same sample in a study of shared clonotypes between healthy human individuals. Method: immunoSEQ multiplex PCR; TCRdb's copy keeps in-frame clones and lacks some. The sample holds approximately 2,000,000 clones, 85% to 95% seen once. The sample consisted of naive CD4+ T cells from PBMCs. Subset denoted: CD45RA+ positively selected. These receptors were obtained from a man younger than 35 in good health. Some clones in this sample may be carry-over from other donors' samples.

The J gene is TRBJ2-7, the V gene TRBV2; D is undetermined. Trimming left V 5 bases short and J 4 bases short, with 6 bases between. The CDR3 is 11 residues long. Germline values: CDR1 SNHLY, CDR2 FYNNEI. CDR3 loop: CASSNEYEQYF. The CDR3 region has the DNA TGTGCCAGCAGTAATGAGTACGAGCAGTACTTC.

The chain's CDR3 is CASSSSTGSSYEQYF. The DNA of the CDR3 is TGTGCCAGCAGCTCCAGCACGGGATCATCCTACGAGCAGTACTTC. This sequence joins TRBV9 and TRBJ2-7; a weak D match, TRBD2 (5 bases). Germline CDR1 is SGDLS and CDR2 is YYNGEE. Trimming cost V 4 bases and J 1 base, with 15 bases left between them. The CDR3 loop spans 15 amino acids.

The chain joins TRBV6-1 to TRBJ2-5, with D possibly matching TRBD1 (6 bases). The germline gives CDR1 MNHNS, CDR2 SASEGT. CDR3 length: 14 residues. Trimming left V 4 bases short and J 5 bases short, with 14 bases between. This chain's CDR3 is CASSVGQRGETQYF. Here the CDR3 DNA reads TGTGCCAGCAGTGTTGGACAGAGGGGGGAGACCCAGTACTTC.

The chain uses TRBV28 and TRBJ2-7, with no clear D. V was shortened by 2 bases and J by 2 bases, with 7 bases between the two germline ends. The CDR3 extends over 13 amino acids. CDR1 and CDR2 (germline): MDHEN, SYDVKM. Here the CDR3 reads CASSLAQTYEQYF. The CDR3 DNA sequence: TGTGCCAGCAGTTTAGCCCAGACCTACGAGCAGTACTTC.

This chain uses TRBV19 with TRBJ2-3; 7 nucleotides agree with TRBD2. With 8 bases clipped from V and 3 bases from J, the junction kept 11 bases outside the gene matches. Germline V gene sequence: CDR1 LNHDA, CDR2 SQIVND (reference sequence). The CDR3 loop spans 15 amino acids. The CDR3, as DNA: TGTGCCAGTTCCCAAAGGGCGGGAGCTACAGATACGCAGTATTTT. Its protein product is CASSQRAGATDTQYF. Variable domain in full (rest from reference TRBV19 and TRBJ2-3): DGGITQSPKYLFRKEGQNVTLSCEQNLNHDAMYWYRQDPGQGLRLIYYSQIVNDFQKGDIAEGYSVSREKKESFPLTVTSAQKNPTAFYLCASSQRAGATDTQYFGPGTRLTVL.

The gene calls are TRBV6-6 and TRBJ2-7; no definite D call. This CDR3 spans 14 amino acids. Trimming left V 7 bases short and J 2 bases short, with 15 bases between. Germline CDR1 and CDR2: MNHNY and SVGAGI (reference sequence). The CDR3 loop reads CASMGRLVTYEQYF. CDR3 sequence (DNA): TGTGCCAGCATGGGCAGGCTAGTAACCTACGAGCAGTACTTC.

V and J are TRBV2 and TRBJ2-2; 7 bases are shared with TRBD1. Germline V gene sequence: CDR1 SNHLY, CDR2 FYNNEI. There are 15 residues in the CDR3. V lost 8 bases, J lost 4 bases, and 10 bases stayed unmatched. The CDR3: CASGEGARGTGELFF. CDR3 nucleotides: TGTGCCAGCGGAGAGGGGGCGAGAGGCACCGGGGAGCTGTTTTTT.

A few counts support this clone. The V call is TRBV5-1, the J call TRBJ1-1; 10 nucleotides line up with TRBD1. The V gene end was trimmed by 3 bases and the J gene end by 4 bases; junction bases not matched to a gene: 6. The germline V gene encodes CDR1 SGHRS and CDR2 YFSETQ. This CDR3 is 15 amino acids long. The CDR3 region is CASSSLTGGSTEAFF. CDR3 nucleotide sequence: TGCGCCAGCAGCTCCCTGACAGGGGGCTCCACTGAAGCTTTCTTT.

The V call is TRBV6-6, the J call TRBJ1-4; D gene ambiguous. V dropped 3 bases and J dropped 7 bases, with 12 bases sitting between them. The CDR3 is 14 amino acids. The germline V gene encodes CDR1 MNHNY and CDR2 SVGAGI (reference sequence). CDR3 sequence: CASSYRVGGEKLFF. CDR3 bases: TGTGCCAGCAGTTATCGGGTCGGAGGTGAAAAACTGTTTTTT.

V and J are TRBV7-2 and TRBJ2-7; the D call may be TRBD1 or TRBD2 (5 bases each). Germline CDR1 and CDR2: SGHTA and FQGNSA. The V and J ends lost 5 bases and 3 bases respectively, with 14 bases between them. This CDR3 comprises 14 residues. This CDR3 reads CASSPRPGLYEQYF. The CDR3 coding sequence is TGTGCCAGCAGCCCCCGTCCGGGGCTCTACGAGCAGTACTTC.

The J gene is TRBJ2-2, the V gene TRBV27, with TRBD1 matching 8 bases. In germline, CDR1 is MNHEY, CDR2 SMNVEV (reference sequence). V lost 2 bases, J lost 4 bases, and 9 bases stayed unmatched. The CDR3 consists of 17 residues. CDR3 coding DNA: TGTGCCAGCAGTTTAACCCCGCAGGGGGCTGGCACCGGGGAGCTGTTTTTT. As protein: CASSLTPQGAGTGELFF.